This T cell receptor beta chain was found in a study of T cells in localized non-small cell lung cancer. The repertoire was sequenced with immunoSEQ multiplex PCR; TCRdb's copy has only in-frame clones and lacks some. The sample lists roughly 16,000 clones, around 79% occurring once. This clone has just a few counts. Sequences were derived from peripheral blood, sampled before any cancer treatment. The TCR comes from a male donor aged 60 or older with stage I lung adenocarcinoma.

The CDR3 loop is CASSGATGNTIYF. As DNA, the CDR3 is TGTGCCAGTAGTGGGGCGACTGGAAACACCATATATTTT. The chain employs TRBV19 and TRBJ1-3, with a possible D match to TRBD1 (5 bases). Trimming cost V 5 bases and J 2 bases, with 7 bases left between them. The germline V gene has CDR1 LNHDA and CDR2 SQIVND (reference sequence). There are 13 residues in the CDR3.